Below, 25 T cell receptor beta chains from the same sample are listed, as sequenced in a study of blood T cell repertoires in COVID-19. Only in-frame clones appear in the TCRdb table, and some are missing; sequencing was by immunoSEQ multiplex PCR. The data contain roughly 250,000 clones, about 89% of them singletons. The specimen sequenced was PBMCs or T cells enriched from blood (not recorded which). These receptors all stem from a woman between 18 and 29 years old who had recovered from COVID-19.

This rearrangement joins TRBV5-4 to TRBJ2-1, with 11 bases identical to TRBD2. Looked up from germline, CDR1 is SGHNT and CDR2 is YYREEE (reference sequence). There are 14 residues in the CDR3. Germline trimming cut 7 bases from V and 4 bases from J; bases unmatched to any gene: 4. The CDR3 bases are TGTGCCAGCTTCGGGACTAGCGGTTACAATGAGCAGTTCTTC. It translates to CASFGTSGYNEQFF.

The V gene is TRBV2, the J gene TRBJ2-5; no clear D gene. From germline, CDR1 is SNHLY and CDR2 FYNNEI. This CDR3 comprises 14 residues. The V and J ends lost 6 bases and 3 bases respectively, with 14 bases between them. The CDR3, as DNA: TGTGCCAGCAGGTTAAGTAGCCTGAAAGAGACCCAGTACTTC. This translates into CASRLSSLKETQYF.

Written as DNA, the CDR3 is TGTGCCAGCAGTGTAACCCCCGCCCGGGAGGGGTGGGACACTGAAGCTTTCTTT. This translates into CASSVTPAREGWDTEAFF. The chain recombines TRBV2 with TRBJ1-1, with D possibly being TRBD1 (5 bases). Trimming stripped 4 bases from V and 3 bases from J, with 24 bases between. Germline loops: CDR1 SNHLY, CDR2 FYNNEI. CDR3 size: 18 residues.

The chain links TRBV7-8 to TRBJ2-1; TRBD2 matches at 8 bases. V lost 7 bases to trimming and J lost 4 bases; unmatched junction nucleotides: 21. Germline V gene lookup returns CDR1 SGHVS and CDR2 FQNEAQ. This CDR3 is 19 amino acids long. CDR3 in DNA: TGTGCCAGCATCCTAGGCCGTCGTGGTGGTAGCGGGAAATACAATGAGCAGTTCTTC. It specifies CASILGRRGGSGKYNEQFF. The entire variable domain, with the rest obtained from reference TRBV7-8 and TRBJ2-1, is as follows: GAGVSQSPRYKVAKRGQDVALRCDPISGHVSLFWYQQALGQGPEFLTYFQNEAQLDKSGLPSDRFFAERPEGSVSTLKIQRTQQEDSAVYLCASILGRRGGSGKYNEQFFGPGTRLTVL.

The chain combines TRBV19 with TRBJ1-2; 9 positions match TRBD1. The CDR3 extends over 15 amino acids. CDR1 LNHDA and CDR2 SQIVND come from the germline V gene (reference sequence). V dropped 6 bases and J dropped 6; count of bases not matched to a gene: 11. CDR3 loop: CASRLRDRDLHGYTF. CDR3 in DNA: TGTGCCAGTAGACTCCGGGACAGGGACCTCCATGGCTACACCTTC.

The V and J genes are TRBV18 and TRBJ1-2; maybe TRBD1 (5 bases). V was clipped by 3 bases and J by 6 bases, with 17 bases between them. This CDR3 is built from 15 residues. The germline V gene encodes CDR1 KGHSH and CDR2 LQKENI. The CDR3 protein is CASSPPNRWYDGYTF. CDR3 bases: TGTGCCAGCTCACCGCCGAACAGGTGGTACGATGGCTACACCTTC.

This sequence joins TRBV9 and TRBJ2-1; D is uncertain. Germline loops: CDR1 SGDLS, CDR2 YYNGEE. Trimming shortened V by 5 bases and J by 6 bases, and 12 bases separated the two germline ends. CDR3 size: 13 residues. CDR3 in DNA: TGTGCCAGCAGGGAGCCGACCTCCAATGAGCAGTTCTTC. Translating gives CASREPTSNEQFF.

This rearrangement joins TRBV5-1 to TRBJ1-6; 7 bases line up with TRBD1. Germline CDR1 SGHRS, CDR2 YFSETQ. The trim removed 0 bases at V and 9 bases at J, leaving 6 bases unmatched. This CDR3 contains 15 residues. CDR3 loop: CASSLETGSGSPLHF. CDR3 nucleotides: TGCGCCAGCAGCTTGGAGACAGGGTCTGGTTCACCCCTCCACTTT.

The V call is TRBV6-5, the J call TRBJ2-3; 8 bases align to TRBD1. With 6 bases clipped from V and 6 bases from J, the junction kept 5 bases outside the gene matches. The CDR3 is made up of 13 amino acids. From germline, CDR1 is MNHEY and CDR2 SVGAGI. The CDR3 reads CASSRGQVDTQYF. Here the CDR3 DNA reads TGTGCCAGCAGCCGGGGACAGGTTGATACGCAGTATTTT.

The chain uses TRBV27 and TRBJ2-7; no firm D call. The CDR3 is 13 amino acids. Germline-derived CDR1 and CDR2 are MNHEY and SMNVEV (reference sequence). The V and J ends lost 0 bases and 7 bases respectively, with 10 bases between them. The CDR3 bases are TGTGCCAGCAGTTTATCCCATGTCGGTGAGCAGTACTTC. It is translated as CASSLSHVGEQYF.

The chain uses TRBV4-1 and TRBJ1-2; 7 nucleotides match TRBD1. The CDR3 totals 12 residues. V lost 3 bases to trimming and J lost 9 bases; unmatched junction nucleotides: 4. CDR1 is MGHRA, CDR2 YSYEKL, per germline. CDR3 nucleotides: TGCGCCAGCAGCCACCCGACAGGGAGCTACACCTTC. It translates to CASSHPTGSYTF.

This clone was seen more than once but under ten times. The V call is TRBV7-2, the J call TRBJ1-2; TRBD1 might be the D (6 bases). V lost 4 bases to trimming and J lost 4 bases, with 16 bases between them. Germline assignment: CDR1 SGHTA and CDR2 FQGNSA. The CDR3 has 15 amino acids. The CDR3 DNA reads as TGTGCCAGCAGCTCCGGACAGCCGTCGGTCTATGGCTACACCTTC. The encoded protein is CASSSGQPSVYGYTF.

The V gene is TRBV4-1, the J gene TRBJ2-1; 8 bases fit TRBD1. CDR3 length equals 15 residues. V lost 4 bases to trimming and J lost 5 bases; unmatched junction nucleotides: 7. Per the germline V gene, CDR1 is MGHRA and CDR2 is YSYEKL. The CDR3 coding sequence is TGCGCCAGCAGCCTGACAGGGGTCACCGACAATGAGCAGTTCTTC. This encodes CASSLTGVTDNEQFF.

The V and J genes are TRBV29-1 and TRBJ2-1; TRBD2 aligns across 7 bases. V trimming: 6 bases; J trimming: 4 bases; junction bases outside the gene matches: 0. CDR1 and CDR2 (germline): SQVTM, ANQGSEA. The CDR3 sequence is 11 residues long. The CDR3 DNA reads TGCAGCGTGGGGGGGTACAATGAGCAGTTCTTC. Encoded protein: CSVGGYNEQFF.

V gene TRBV10-2 combines with J gene TRBJ2-7; perhaps TRBD2 as D (5 bases). There are 16 residues in the CDR3. V lost 6 bases, J lost 4 bases, and 22 bases lay in between. Germline CDR1 WSHSY, CDR2 SAAADI. The CDR3 DNA reads TGCGCCAGCAGAAAGGGTGGGGAGCCCCTCTTGTACGAGCAGTACTTC. Its translation: CASRKGGEPLLYEQYF.

This rearrangement joins TRBV28 to TRBJ2-5; 12 bases map to TRBD2. CDR3 length: 16 amino acids. V gave up 6 bases and J gave up 6 bases; unmatched junction bases: 11. In germline, CDR1 is MDHEN, CDR2 SYDVKM. As DNA, the CDR3 is TGTGCCAGCAGCGGACTAGCGGGATCTCTTAGAAAGACCCAGTACTTC. Its protein product is CASSGLAGSLRKTQYF.

This chain connects TRBV28 to TRBJ1-1; D is uncertain. V was trimmed by 3 bases and J by 0 bases, leaving 8 bases between them. The length of the CDR3 is 14 residues. The V gene's germline CDR1 is MDHEN and CDR2 SYDVKM. CDR3 DNA: TGTGCCAGCAGTTTCGCGGAGATGAACACTGAAGCTTTCTTT. Its protein is CASSFAEMNTEAFF.

V gene TRBV7-2 combines with J gene TRBJ2-7, with 8 positions matching TRBD2. The V and J ends lost 6 bases and 4 bases, in that order; junction bases with no gene match: 5. The CDR3 contains 13 residues. From germline, CDR1 is SGHTA and CDR2 FQGNSA. The CDR3 loop reads CASRPPGGYEQYF. The CDR3 nucleotides read TGTGCCAGCAGACCCCCGGGAGGGTACGAGCAGTACTTC.

This chain uses TRBV2 with TRBJ2-7; TRBD2 aligns across 8 bases. The CDR3 spans 16 residues. Looked up from germline, CDR1 is SNHLY and CDR2 is FYNNEI. V lost 1 base to trimming and J lost 2 bases; unmatched junction nucleotides: 7. CDR3: CASSEVASGYPYEQYF. The CDR3 coding sequence is TGTGCCAGCAGTGAAGTGGCTAGCGGGTATCCCTACGAGCAGTACTTC.

The rearrangement joins TRBV28 to TRBJ1-2, with D perhaps matching TRBD1 (5 bases). This CDR3 is built from 18 residues. CDR1 MDHEN and CDR2 SYDVKM come from the germline V gene. V shed 5 bases and J shed 4 bases, with 26 bases lying between them. This CDR3 reads CASSPANVIQGPRYGYTF. CDR3 bases: TGTGCCAGCAGTCCCGCTAATGTTATCCAGGGTCCGCGCTATGGCTACACCTTC.

V is TRBV9 and J is TRBJ2-7; D perhaps matches TRBD2 (5 bases). The CDR3 spans 13 residues. Germline values: CDR1 SGDLS, CDR2 YYNGEE. Trimming removed 2 bases at V and 3 bases at J, with 9 bases between. The CDR3: CASSVGLNYEQYF. CDR3 bases: TGTGCCAGCAGCGTCGGACTTAACTACGAGCAGTACTTC. The full variable domain, rest sourced from reference TRBV9 and TRBJ2-7, is DSGVTQTPKHLITATGQRVTLRCSPRSGDLSVYWYQQSLDQGLQFLIQYYNGEERAKGNILERFSAQQFPDLHSELNLSSLELGDSALYFCASSVGLNYEQYFGPGTRLTVT.

The chain uses TRBV4-3 and TRBJ2-7; 16 bases are shared with TRBD2. The CDR3 runs to 15 residues. V lost 0 bases, J lost 12 bases, and 5 bases stayed unmatched. The germline gives CDR1 LGHNA, CDR2 YSLEER. Written as DNA, the CDR3 is TGCGCCAGCAGCCAAGACGGGACTAGCGGGGGGGGTTTGTACTTC. As protein: CASSQDGTSGGGLYF.

The chain recombines TRBV25-1 with TRBJ2-1; 7 bases match TRBD2. The CDR3 has 17 amino acids. Germline assignment: CDR1 MGHDK and CDR2 SYGVNS. V lost 1 base, J lost 3 bases, and 9 bases stayed unmatched. In DNA, the CDR3 is TGTGCCAGCAGTGAATCCCCCGGCGGGGGTAACTACAATGAGCAGTTCTTC. This sequence encodes CASSESPGGGNYNEQFF.

This sequence joins TRBV9 and TRBJ1-2; 9 nucleotides agree with TRBD1. The length of the CDR3 is 15 residues. Trimming removed 3 bases from V and 7 bases from J; junction bases left unmatched: 10. In germline, CDR1 is SGDLS, CDR2 YYNGEE. CDR3 sequence: CASSGKDRGQSGYTF. In DNA, the CDR3 is TGTGCCAGCAGCGGTAAGGACAGGGGTCAGAGTGGCTACACCTTC.

V gene TRBV21-1 combines with J gene TRBJ2-3; the table's D call, TRBD2, was not checked against the DNA. TRBV21-1 constitutes a pseudogene. This CDR3 spans 17 amino acids. The CDR3 nucleotides read TGTGCCAGCAGCAAAGACAGGACTACTACTAGCACAGATACGCAGTATTTT. It specifies CASSKDRTTTSTDTQYF.